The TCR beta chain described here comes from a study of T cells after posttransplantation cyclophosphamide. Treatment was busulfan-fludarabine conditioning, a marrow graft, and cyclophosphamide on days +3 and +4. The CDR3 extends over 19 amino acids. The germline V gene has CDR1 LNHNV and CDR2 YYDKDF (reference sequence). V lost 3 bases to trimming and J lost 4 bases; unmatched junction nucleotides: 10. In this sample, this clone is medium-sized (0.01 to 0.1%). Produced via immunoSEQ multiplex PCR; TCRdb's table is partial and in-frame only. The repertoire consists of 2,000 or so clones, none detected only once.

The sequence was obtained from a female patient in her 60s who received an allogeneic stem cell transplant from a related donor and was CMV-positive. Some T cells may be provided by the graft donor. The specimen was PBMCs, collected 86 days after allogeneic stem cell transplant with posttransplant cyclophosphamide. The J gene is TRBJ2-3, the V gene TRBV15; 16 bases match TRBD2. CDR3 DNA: TGTGCCACCAGCAGCCCCCCCGGGACTAGCGGGAGGGTGTCAGATACGCAGTATTTT. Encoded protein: CATSSPPGTSGRVSDTQYF.